This is a list of T cell receptor beta chains from one sample in a study of blood T cell repertoires in COVID-19. Clones were sequenced by immunoSEQ multiplex PCR, and TCRdb holds only the in-frame ones, with some missing. The sample consists of 150,000 or so clones, approximately 79% of them appearing once. Specimen: PBMCs or T cells enriched from blood (not recorded which). The receptor set was obtained from a woman aged 50 to 60 who had recovered from COVID-19. Both conserved end residues are part of each CDR3. The D gene is left open where the match is weak. Only some rows state a clone size, as once, few, many or a class for expanded clones.

J gene: TRBJ2-1; V gene: TRBV28; D gene: .; clone size: once; CDR3 DNA: TGTGCCAGCAGTTTAGTAAATGAGCAGTTCTTC; CDR3 protein: CASSLVNEQFF
J gene: TRBJ1-6; V gene: TRBV7-6; D gene: .; clone size: .; CDR3 DNA: TGTGCCAGCAGCCGACAGGTCAGGTCACCCCTCCACTTT; CDR3 protein: CASSRQVRSPLHF
J gene: TRBJ2-2; V gene: TRBV19; D gene: .; clone size: .; CDR3 DNA: TGTGCCAGTAGTATAGGACGGGACACCCGCACCGGGGAGCTGTTTTTT; CDR3 protein: CASSIGRDTRTGELFF
J gene: TRBJ1-1; V gene: TRBV2; D gene: .; clone size: .; CDR3 DNA: TGTGCCAGCAGTGTGGACAGCTCGAACACTGAAGCTTTCTTT; CDR3 protein: CASSVDSSNTEAFF
J gene: TRBJ2-1; V gene: TRBV18; D gene: .; clone size: many; CDR3 DNA: TGTGCCAGCTCACCAGAAGAGGTTGAGCAGTTCTTC; CDR3 protein: CASSPEEVEQFF
J gene: TRBJ1-2; V gene: TRBV5-4; D gene: .; clone size: .; CDR3 DNA: TGTGCCAGCAGCAATCCCTATAATGGCTACACCTTC; CDR3 protein: CASSNPYNGYTF
J gene: TRBJ2-3; V gene: TRBV4-2; D gene: TRBD2; clone size: .; CDR3 DNA: TGTGCCAGCAGCCGACAGGGACTAGCGGGAGACTTGGGTTCCACAGATACGCAGTATTTT; CDR3 protein: CASSRQGLAGDLGSTDTQYF
J gene: TRBJ1-1; V gene: TRBV14; D gene: .; clone size: .; CDR3 DNA: TGTGCCAGCAGCAGGGAGCAGGGGCGAAGTTGGTCCACTGAAGCTTTCTTT; CDR3 protein: CASSREQGRSWSTEAFF
J gene: TRBJ2-1; V gene: TRBV7-9; D gene: .; clone size: once; CDR3 DNA: TGTGCCAGCAGCTTAGCGGCGGATCGGGAGCAGTTCTTC; CDR3 protein: CASSLAADREQFF
J gene: TRBJ1-2; V gene: TRBV10-3; D gene: TRBD1; clone size: once; CDR3 DNA: TGTGCCATCAGTCGGGGACAGGGGGCGCGGAACTATGGCTACACCTTC; CDR3 protein: CAISRGQGARNYGYTF
J gene: TRBJ1-1; V gene: TRBV5-1; D gene: TRBD1; clone size: .; CDR3 DNA: TGCGCCAGCAAAGGAACAGGGGGCTCGACAGAAGCTTTCTTT; CDR3 protein: CASKGTGGSTEAFF
J gene: TRBJ2-7; V gene: TRBV9; D gene: TRBD1; clone size: .; CDR3 DNA: TGTGCCAGCAGCTTAGGGGGCCAGGTCTACGAGCAGTACTTC; CDR3 protein: CASSLGGQVYEQYF
J gene: TRBJ1-2; V gene: TRBV29-1; D gene: TRBD1; clone size: .; CDR3 DNA: TGCAGCGTCTCTACCCGACAGGGTAGGGATGGCTACACCTTC; CDR3 protein: CSVSTRQGRDGYTF
J gene: TRBJ1-3; V gene: TRBV5-4; D gene: .; clone size: .; CDR3 DNA: TGTGCCAGCAGCTTGGGCACCAGGGCCGGAAACACCATATATTTT; CDR3 protein: CASSLGTRAGNTIYF
J gene: TRBJ2-7; V gene: TRBV28; D gene: TRBD2; clone size: .; CDR3 DNA: TGTGCCAGCAGTTTATGGATCCAGCGGGAGGCGCAGTACTTC; CDR3 protein: CASSLWIQREAQYF
J gene: TRBJ1-2; V gene: TRBV11-2; D gene: TRBD1; clone size: .; CDR3 DNA: TGTGCCAGCAGCTTATCCGCAGGGGGGTACTATGGCTACACCTTC; CDR3 protein: CASSLSAGGYYGYTF
J gene: TRBJ1-5; V gene: TRBV6-1; D gene: .; clone size: once; CDR3 DNA: TGTGCCAGCAGTGATCGTTCCGTTTATAGCAATCAGCCCCAGCATTTT; CDR3 protein: CASSDRSVYSNQPQHF
J gene: TRBJ1-6; V gene: TRBV6-5; D gene: TRBD1; clone size: .; CDR3 DNA: TGTGCCTGGTACAGGGGTGAAAATTCACCCCTCCACTTT; CDR3 protein: CAWYRGENSPLHF
J gene: TRBJ2-6; V gene: TRBV28; D gene: .; clone size: .; CDR3 DNA: TGTGCCAGCAGTTTGCCAGGCACCTCTGGGGCCAACGTCCTGACTTTC; CDR3 protein: CASSLPGTSGANVLTF
J gene: TRBJ2-7; V gene: TRBV6-5; D gene: TRBD1; clone size: few; CDR3 DNA: TGTGCCAGCAGCAAGGACAGGCCCTACGAGCAGTACTTC; CDR3 protein: CASSKDRPYEQYF
J gene: TRBJ1-4; V gene: TRBV27; D gene: TRBD1; clone size: .; CDR3 DNA: TGTGCCACGAGACAGGGGAGCGAAAAACTGTTTTTT; CDR3 protein: CATRQGSEKLFF
J gene: TRBJ1-1; V gene: TRBV5-6; D gene: TRBD1; clone size: .; CDR3 DNA: TGTGCCAGCAGCTTCGACAGGGACACTGAAGCTTTCTTT; CDR3 protein: CASSFDRDTEAFF